The sequence of this T cell receptor (beta chain) was determined in a study of blood T cells in healthy people across ages (dated by TCRdb to between 2015 and 2016). About the full investigation: In model experiments, roughly one uniquely barcoded TCR beta cDNA molecule per two T cells was captured by template switching. Two additional independent replicas of 1 million unique cDNA reads from the same blood draw were analyzed for two donors (one aged 18 to 29 and one aged 80 or older). To track age-related changes in TCR beta repertoire diversity, the study relied on deep sequencing normalized with unique cDNA molecular identifiers. The donors were split into four age groups: young (average about 15 years), middle-aged (roughly 39), aged (approximately 60) and long-lived (under 85). To avoid experimental bias, donors of different ages were randomly spread across the sequencing lanes. The investigation overall reported the following: There was a strong correlation between observed TCR beta diversity and the percentage of naive T cells measured by flow cytometry. As age increased, observed TCR beta diversity per million T cells dropped in a roughly linear way, and a significant reduction was already evident by age roughly 40. Because the CMV infection status of the donors was unknown, age-related changes in expanded clonotypes may potentially have been confounded. Conclusive comparison of naive and antigen-experienced compartments was prevented by the profiling of bulk unsorted PBMCs. Total diversity estimates from one million sequenced T cells were considered lower bounds and underestimates. Compared with the aged group, the long-lived group had more naive CD4+ T cells, fewer expanded clones and increased TCR diversity, a pattern suggesting age selection.

From the germline V gene, CDR1 is SGHTA and CDR2 is FQGNSA. At the junction V is shortened by 5 bases and J by 1 base; bases outside the gene matches: 2. The CDR3 has 15 amino acids, counting the end cysteine and phenylalanine. The sequence is cut down to CDR3 DNA, 45 bases in frame from base 1. The table lists this clonotype with many counts. There is no known antigen for this receptor. Base qualities were left out, and no much larger clone turns up one base away. The protocol used for the library was 5' RACE. This sample was sequenced with an Illumina HiSeq 2500. A second PCR of about 7 to 12 cycles was run with a J-beta primer mix and a sample-barcoded 5' primer. A template-switch 5' adaptor carrying 12 random nucleotides introduced a unique molecular identifier onto each TCR beta cDNA molecule. Each sample yielded at least 3 million CDR3-containing paired-end reads. The Mint cDNA synthesis kit, primed by a TRBC-specific oligonucleotide, was used to synthesize first-strand cDNA from all RNA. Following uracil-DNA glycosylase treatment, a first 18-cycle PCR with universal primers M1SS and BC2_uni_R was performed on all cDNA. Per the source publication's procedure: For normalization, 1 million high-quality reads, each with a distinct molecular identifier, were randomly selected from each sample. Instead of being binned into consensus sequences, reads with shared molecular identifiers were discarded. MiTCR, run with a Q25 quality threshold and the strictest error-elimination algorithm, handled CDR3 identification, clonotype clustering and error correction. A nonparametric unseen species model with Euler transformation was used to estimate lower-bound total TCR beta diversity. TCRdb trimmed the raw reads at Q25, called clones with MiXCR and kept productive beta chains. All rows with the same CDR3 protein become a single entry with the most common DNA and genes. These V and J calls originate from TCRdb's pipeline instead of the authors' own analysis. Here the sample has approximately 810,000 distinct CDR3 sequences; about 28% occur a single time. The ten most abundant clones make up around 16% of the sample.

The 39 donors, aged about 6 to 100 years, were systemically healthy Caucasian individuals from Russia. Roughly 10 milliliters of peripheral blood were collected from each donor into EDTA-treated Vacutainer tubes. Ficoll-Paque density-gradient centrifugation was used to isolate PBMCs, with at least 7 million per sample. Total RNA, at least 5 micrograms per sample, was extracted from PBMCs with Trizol reagent. The percentages of naive CD45RAhigh/CD27high T cells were determined by flow cytometry on a PBMC aliquot from every donor. The sample consisted of blood. The chain links TRBV7-2 with TRBJ2-7, and TRBD2 aligns with 13 junction nucleotides. The receptor was derived from a woman aged 80 or over in good health. The nucleotide sequence reads TGTGCCAGCAGCCCGGGACTAGCGGGGTCCTACGAGCAGTACTTC. Its coded protein is CASSPGLAGSYEQYF.